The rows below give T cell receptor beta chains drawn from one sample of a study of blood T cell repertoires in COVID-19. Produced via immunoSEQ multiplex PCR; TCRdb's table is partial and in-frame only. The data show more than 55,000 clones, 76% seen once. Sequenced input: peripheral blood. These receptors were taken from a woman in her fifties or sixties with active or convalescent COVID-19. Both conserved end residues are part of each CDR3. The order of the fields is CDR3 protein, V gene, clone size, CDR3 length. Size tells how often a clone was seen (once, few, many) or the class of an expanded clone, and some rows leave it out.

cdr3_aa: CASSLSPGAGNTIYF
v_call: TRBV5-1
clone_size: few
cdr3_length: 15

cdr3_aa: CSGERTEETQYF
v_call: TRBV29-1
clone_size: .
cdr3_length: 12

cdr3_aa: CASSLPGGSYEQYF
v_call: TRBV13
clone_size: .
cdr3_length: 14

cdr3_aa: CASSPRTSGLKNIQYF
v_call: TRBV7-9
clone_size: .
cdr3_length: 16

cdr3_aa: CASRAAGGLGDTQYF
v_call: TRBV5-4
clone_size: .
cdr3_length: 15

cdr3_aa: CASSRSPNQPQHF
v_call: TRBV6-5
clone_size: .
cdr3_length: 13

cdr3_aa: CASSQDQQLAGGVDTQYF
v_call: TRBV4-1
clone_size: .
cdr3_length: 18

cdr3_aa: CAYCQGINEKLFF
v_call: TRBV5-5
clone_size: .
cdr3_length: 13

cdr3_aa: CASSWETSTDTQYF
v_call: TRBV5-1
clone_size: .
cdr3_length: 14

cdr3_aa: CATRLAGDIQYF
v_call: TRBV19
clone_size: .
cdr3_length: 12

cdr3_aa: CASTTRGGADTQYF
v_call: TRBV6-6
clone_size: .
cdr3_length: 14

cdr3_aa: CASSWDRPPYEQYF
v_call: TRBV19
clone_size: .
cdr3_length: 14

cdr3_aa: CASSTSAYSNQPQHF
v_call: TRBV19
clone_size: .
cdr3_length: 15

cdr3_aa: CASSFDSGQPQHF
v_call: TRBV7-9
clone_size: .
cdr3_length: 13

cdr3_aa: CASSRGRGTSEQTQYF
v_call: TRBV7-2
clone_size: .
cdr3_length: 16

cdr3_aa: CASSYSSSGSVSHEQFF
v_call: TRBV6-2/TRBV6-3
clone_size: .
cdr3_length: 17

cdr3_aa: CASRGQGVSGYTF
v_call: TRBV2
clone_size: few
cdr3_length: 13

cdr3_aa: CATTLGAGGALHF
v_call: TRBV10-3
clone_size: .
cdr3_length: 13

cdr3_aa: CASSQTGLAGVYEQYF
v_call: TRBV4-2
clone_size: .
cdr3_length: 16

cdr3_aa: CASSRRDRGSSNQPQHF
v_call: TRBV7-8
clone_size: .
cdr3_length: 17

cdr3_aa: CASSEDRVGEKLFF
v_call: TRBV2
clone_size: .
cdr3_length: 14

cdr3_aa: CASSVGEGGLAGSYEQYF
v_call: TRBV9
clone_size: .
cdr3_length: 18

cdr3_aa: CASSPDRVGTEAFF
v_call: TRBV6-4
clone_size: .
cdr3_length: 14

cdr3_aa: CASSLGLTSGRQNIQYF
v_call: TRBV5-6
clone_size: .
cdr3_length: 17

cdr3_aa: CASSPRQGRTSGATDTQYF
v_call: TRBV28
clone_size: .
cdr3_length: 19

cdr3_aa: CASSMMWAGGYGYTF
v_call: TRBV4-3
clone_size: few
cdr3_length: 15